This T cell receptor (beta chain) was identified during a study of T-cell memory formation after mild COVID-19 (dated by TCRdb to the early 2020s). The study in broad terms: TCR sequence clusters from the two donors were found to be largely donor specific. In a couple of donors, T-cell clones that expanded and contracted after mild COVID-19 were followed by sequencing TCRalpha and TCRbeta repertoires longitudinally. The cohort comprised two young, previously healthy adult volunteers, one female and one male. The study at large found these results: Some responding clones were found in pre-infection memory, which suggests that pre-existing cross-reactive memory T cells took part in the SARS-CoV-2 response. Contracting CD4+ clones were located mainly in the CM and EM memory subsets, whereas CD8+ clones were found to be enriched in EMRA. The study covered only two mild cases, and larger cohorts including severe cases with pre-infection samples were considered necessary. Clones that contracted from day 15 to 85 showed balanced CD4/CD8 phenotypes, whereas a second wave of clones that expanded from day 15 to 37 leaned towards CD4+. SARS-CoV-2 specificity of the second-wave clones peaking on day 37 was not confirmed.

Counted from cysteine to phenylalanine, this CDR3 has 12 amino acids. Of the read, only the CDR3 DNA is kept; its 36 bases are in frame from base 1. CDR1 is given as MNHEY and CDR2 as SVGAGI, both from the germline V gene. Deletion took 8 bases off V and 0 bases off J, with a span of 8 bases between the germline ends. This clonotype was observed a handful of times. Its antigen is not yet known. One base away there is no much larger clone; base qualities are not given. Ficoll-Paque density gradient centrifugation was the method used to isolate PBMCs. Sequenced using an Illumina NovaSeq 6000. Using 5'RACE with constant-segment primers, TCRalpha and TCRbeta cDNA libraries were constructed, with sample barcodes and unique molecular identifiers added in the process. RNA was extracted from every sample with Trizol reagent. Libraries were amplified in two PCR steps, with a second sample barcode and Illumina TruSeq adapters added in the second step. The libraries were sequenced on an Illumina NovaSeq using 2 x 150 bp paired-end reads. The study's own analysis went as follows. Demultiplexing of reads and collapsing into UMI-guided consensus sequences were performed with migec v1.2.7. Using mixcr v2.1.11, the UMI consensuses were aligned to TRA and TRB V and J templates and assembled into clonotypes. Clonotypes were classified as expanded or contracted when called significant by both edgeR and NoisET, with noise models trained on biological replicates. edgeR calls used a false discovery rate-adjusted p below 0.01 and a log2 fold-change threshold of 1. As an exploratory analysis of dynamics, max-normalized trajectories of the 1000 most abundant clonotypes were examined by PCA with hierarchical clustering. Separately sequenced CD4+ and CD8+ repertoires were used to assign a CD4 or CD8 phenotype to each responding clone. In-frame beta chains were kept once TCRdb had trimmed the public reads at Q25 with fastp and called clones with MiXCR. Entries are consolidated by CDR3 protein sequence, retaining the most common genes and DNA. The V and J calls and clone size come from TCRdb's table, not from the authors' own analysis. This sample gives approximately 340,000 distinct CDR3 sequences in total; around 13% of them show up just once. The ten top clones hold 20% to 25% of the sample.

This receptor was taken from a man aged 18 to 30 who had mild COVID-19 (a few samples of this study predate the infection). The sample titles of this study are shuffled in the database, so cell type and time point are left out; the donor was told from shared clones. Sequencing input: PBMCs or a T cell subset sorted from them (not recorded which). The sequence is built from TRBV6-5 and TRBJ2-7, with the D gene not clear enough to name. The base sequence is TGTGCCAGCGAGGTTTACTCCTACGAGCAGTACTTC. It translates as CASEVYSYEQYF.